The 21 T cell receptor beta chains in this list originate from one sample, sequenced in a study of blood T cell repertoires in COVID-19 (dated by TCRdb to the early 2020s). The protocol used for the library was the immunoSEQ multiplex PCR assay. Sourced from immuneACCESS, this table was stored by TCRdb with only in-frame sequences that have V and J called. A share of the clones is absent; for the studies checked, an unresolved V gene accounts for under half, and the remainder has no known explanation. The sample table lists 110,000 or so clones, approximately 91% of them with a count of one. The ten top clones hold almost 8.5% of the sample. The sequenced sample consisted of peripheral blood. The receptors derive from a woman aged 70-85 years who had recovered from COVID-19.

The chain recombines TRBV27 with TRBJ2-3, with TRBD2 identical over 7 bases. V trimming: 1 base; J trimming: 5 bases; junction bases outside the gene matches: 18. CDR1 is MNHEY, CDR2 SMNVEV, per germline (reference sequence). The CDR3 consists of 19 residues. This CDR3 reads CASSLCDRRGLVYRDTQYF. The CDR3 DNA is TGTGCCAGCAGTTTATGCGACAGAAGAGGACTAGTTTATAGAGATACGCAGTATTTT.

CDR3 loop: CASSTAGGGTDTQYF. CDR3 coding DNA: TGTGCCAGCAGTACCGCGGGGGGGGGCACAGATACGCAGTATTTT. V usage is TRBV5-5 and J usage is TRBJ2-3; 9 bases map to TRBD2. V was clipped by 5 bases and J by 1 base; unmatched bases: 5. CDR1 is SGHKS and CDR2 is YYEKEE in the germline V gene (reference sequence). CDR3 length: 15 residues.

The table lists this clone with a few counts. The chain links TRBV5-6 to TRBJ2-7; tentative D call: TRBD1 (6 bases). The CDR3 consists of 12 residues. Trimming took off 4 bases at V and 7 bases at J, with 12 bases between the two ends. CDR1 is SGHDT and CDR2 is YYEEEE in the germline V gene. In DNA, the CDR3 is TGTGCCAGCAGCCCAGGGGCGAGGGAGCAGTACTTC. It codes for CASSPGAREQYF.

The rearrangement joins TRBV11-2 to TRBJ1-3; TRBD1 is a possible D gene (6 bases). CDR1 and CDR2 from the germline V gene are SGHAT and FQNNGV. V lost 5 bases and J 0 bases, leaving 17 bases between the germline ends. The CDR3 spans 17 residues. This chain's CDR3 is CASSPPTGTISGNTIYF. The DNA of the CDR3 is TGTGCCAGCAGCCCCCCGACAGGCACTATCTCTGGAAACACCATATATTTT. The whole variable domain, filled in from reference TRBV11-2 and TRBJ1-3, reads EAGVAQSPRYKIIEKRQSVAFWCNPISGHATLYWYQQILGQGPKLLIQFQNNGVVDDSQLPKDRFSAERLKGVDSTLKIQPAKLEDSAVYLCASSPPTGTISGNTIYFGEGSWLTVV.

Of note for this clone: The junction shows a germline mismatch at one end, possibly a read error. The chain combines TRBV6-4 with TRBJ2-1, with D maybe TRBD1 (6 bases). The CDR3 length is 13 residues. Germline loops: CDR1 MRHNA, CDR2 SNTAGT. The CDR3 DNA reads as TGTGCCAGCACCGAGCGACAGGACAATAAGCAGTTCTTC. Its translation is CASTERQDNKQFF.

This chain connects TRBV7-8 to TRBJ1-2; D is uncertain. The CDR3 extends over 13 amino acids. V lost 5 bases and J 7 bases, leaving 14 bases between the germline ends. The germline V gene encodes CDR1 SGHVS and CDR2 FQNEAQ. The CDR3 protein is CASSLQIRSGYTF. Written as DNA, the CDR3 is TGTGCCAGCAGCCTTCAGATTAGGAGTGGCTACACCTTC.

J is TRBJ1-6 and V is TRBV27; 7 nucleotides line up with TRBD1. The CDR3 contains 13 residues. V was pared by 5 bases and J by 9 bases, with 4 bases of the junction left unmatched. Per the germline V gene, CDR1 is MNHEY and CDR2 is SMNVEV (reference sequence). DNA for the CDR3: TGTGCCAGCAGTGCGACAGGGTTTTCACCCCTCCACTTT. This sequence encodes CASSATGFSPLHF.

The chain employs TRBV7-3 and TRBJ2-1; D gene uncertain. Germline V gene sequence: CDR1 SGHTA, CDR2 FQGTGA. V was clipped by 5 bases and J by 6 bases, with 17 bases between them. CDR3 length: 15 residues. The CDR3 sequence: CASSEIESFGNEQFF. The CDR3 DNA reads TGTGCCAGCAGCGAGATAGAAAGCTTCGGCAATGAGCAGTTCTTC.

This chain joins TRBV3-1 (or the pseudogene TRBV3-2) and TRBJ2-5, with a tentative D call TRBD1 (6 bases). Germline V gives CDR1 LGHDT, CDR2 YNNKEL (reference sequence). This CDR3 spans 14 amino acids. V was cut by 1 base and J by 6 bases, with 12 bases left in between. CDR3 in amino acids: CASSQGRGMQTQYF. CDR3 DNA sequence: TGTGCCAGCAGCCAAGGCAGGGGAATGCAGACCCAGTACTTC.

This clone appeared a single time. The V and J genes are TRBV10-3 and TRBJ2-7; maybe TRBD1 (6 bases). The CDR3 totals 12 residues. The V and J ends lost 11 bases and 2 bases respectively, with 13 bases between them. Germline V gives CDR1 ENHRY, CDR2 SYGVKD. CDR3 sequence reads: CAVSGVAYEQYF. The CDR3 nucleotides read TGTGCCGTATCAGGGGTGGCCTACGAGCAGTACTTC.

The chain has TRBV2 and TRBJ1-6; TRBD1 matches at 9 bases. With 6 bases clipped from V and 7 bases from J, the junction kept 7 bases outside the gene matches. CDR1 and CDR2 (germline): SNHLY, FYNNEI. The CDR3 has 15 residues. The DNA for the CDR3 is TGTGCCAGCAGGGAGGGACAGGGCTACAATTCACCCCTCCACTTT. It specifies CASREGQGYNSPLHF.

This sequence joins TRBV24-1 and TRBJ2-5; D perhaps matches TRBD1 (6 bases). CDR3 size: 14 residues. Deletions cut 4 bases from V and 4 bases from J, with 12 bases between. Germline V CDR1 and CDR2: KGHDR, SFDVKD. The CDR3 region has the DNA TGTGCCACCAGTGACCGTGGACAGAGAGAGACCCAGTACTTC. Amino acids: CATSDRGQRETQYF.

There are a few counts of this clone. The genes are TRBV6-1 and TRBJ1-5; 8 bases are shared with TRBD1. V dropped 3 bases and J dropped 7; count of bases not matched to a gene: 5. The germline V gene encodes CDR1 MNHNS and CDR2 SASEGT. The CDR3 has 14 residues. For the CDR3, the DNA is TGTGCCAGCAGTGACAGGACAGGGTTACAGCCCCAGCATTTT. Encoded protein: CASSDRTGLQPQHF.

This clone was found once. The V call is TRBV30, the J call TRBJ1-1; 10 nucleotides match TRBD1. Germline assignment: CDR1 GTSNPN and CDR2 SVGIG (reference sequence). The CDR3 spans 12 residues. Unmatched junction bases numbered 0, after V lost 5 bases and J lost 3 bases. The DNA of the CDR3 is TGTGCCTGGGGGACAGGGGACACTGAAGCTTTCTTT. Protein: CAWGTGDTEAFF.

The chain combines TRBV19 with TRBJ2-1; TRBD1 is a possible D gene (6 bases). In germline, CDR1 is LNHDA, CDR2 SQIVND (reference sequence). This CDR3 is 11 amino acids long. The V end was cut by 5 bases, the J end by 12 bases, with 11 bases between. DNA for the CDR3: TGTGCCAGTAGTTCAGGGGTAGGGCAGTTCTTC. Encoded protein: CASSSGVGQFF.

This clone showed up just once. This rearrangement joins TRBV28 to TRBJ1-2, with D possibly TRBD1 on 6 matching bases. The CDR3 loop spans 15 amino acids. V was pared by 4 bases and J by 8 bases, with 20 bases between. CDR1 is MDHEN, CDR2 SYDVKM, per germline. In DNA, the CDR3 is TGTGCCAGCAGTTCAGAGGGGGTCCCTTTTGAGGGCTACACCTTC. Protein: CASSSEGVPFEGYTF.

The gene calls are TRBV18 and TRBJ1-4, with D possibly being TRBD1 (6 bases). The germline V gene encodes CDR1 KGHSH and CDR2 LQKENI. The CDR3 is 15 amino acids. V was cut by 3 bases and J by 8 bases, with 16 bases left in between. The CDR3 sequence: CASSPVVQGYEKLFF. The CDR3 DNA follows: TGTGCCAGCTCACCTGTGGTACAGGGATACGAAAAACTGTTTTTT. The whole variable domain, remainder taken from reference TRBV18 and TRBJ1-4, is NAGVMQNPRHLVRRRGQEARLRCSPMKGHSHVYWYRQLPEEGLKFMVYLQKENIIDESGMPKERFSAEFPKEGPSILRIQQVVRGDSAAYFCASSPVVQGYEKLFFGSGTQLSVL.

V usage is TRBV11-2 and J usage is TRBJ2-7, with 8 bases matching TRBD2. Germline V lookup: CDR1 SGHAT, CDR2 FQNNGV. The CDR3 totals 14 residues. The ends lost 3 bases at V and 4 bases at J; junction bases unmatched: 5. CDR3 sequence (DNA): TGTGCCAGCAGCTTGGGACTAGGCCCATACGAGCAGTACTTC. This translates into CASSLGLGPYEQYF.

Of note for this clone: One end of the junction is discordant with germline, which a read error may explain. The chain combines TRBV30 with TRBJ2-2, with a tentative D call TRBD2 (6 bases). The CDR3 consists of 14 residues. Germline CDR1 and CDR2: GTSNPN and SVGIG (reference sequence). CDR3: CAGRKPINTGELFF. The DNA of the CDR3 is TGTGCCGGGAGGAAGCCAATAAACACCGGGGAGCTGTTTTTT.

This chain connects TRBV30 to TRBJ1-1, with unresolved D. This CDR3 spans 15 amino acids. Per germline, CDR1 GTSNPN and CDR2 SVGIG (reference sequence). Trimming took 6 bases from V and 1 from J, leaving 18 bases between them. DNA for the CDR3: TGTGCCTGCTCCCAGGTTGGAGGGAGGAACACTGAAGCTTTCTTT. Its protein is CACSQVGGRNTEAFF.

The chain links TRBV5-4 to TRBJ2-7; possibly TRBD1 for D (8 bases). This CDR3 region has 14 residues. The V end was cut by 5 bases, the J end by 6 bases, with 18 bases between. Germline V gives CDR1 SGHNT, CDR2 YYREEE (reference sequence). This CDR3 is CASRGLTGEGEQYF. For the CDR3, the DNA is TGTGCCAGCAGAGGCCTGACAGGGGAGGGCGAGCAGTACTTC.